This entry is about one T cell receptor (beta chain). This clone's antigen is unknown. No much larger clone is present one base from it, and per-base qualities are unavailable. The data stem from a study of control samples from healthy donors and cancer patients (dated by TCRdb to about 2020). Library prep was done by the immunoSEQ multiplex PCR assay. This is the immuneACCESS table as TCRdb keeps it, with only in-frame sequences that have V and J called. A part of the clones is gone; compared with another copy, unresolved V genes explain less than half, and the rest is unexplained. For this sample the table gives 40,000 to 60,000 clones, of which roughly 87% were detected only once. The ten largest make up about 14% of the sample. Clipping removes 3 bases from V and 6 bases from J, with 7 as the unmatched junction base count. Taken from cysteine to phenylalanine, the CDR3 has 15 residues. The read is trimmed to its CDR3 DNA, 45 bases read in frame from base 1. CDR1 and CDR2 are drawn from the germline V gene (reference sequence): LNHDA, SQIVND.

The sequence is built from TRBV19 and TRBJ1-5; 8 bases in between match TRBD1. Source material: PBMCs. This sequence was found in a man in his sixties with head and neck cancer. The CDR3 region: CASSIGQGAGQPQHF. The DNA sequence is given as TGTGCCAGTAGTATCGGGCAGGGGGCCGGTCAGCCCCAGCATTTT.